One sample yielded the 24 T cell receptor beta chains listed below, sequenced in a study of OX40 agonist ivuxolimab in advanced cancers. The repertoire was sequenced with immunoSEQ multiplex PCR; TCRdb's copy has only in-frame clones and lacks some. This table has about 37,000 clones, more than 75% appearing once. Specimen: CD4+ or CD8+ T cells sorted from blood, collected in a trial of the OX40 agonist ivuxolimab. The receptors derive from an adult with an advanced solid tumor such as melanoma, head and neck, liver or kidney cancer.

The chain carries TRBV14 and TRBJ1-6, with a possible D match to TRBD1 (6 bases). The CDR3 loop spans 16 amino acids. The germline gives CDR1 SGHDN, CDR2 FVKESK. The V end was cut by 5 bases, the J end by 0 bases, with 11 bases between. The CDR3 spells CASSEGVSSYNSPLHF. The CDR3 DNA follows: TGTGCCAGCAGCGAGGGGGTCAGCTCCTATAATTCACCCCTCCACTTT.

This clone turned up a few times. The chain employs TRBV30 and TRBJ1-1, with D perhaps TRBD1 (5 bases). V was trimmed by 0 bases and J by 7 bases, leaving 12 bases between them. The CDR3 has 13 residues. Germline assignment: CDR1 GTSNPN and CDR2 SVGIG (reference sequence). For the CDR3, the DNA is TGTGCCTGGAGTGTACTTGGCGACAGTGAAGCTTTCTTT. Protein sequence: CAWSVLGDSEAFF. The full variable domain, completed using reference TRBV30 and TRBJ1-1, is SQTIHQWPATLVQPVGSPLSLECTVEGTSNPNLYWYRQAAGRGLQLLFYSVGIGQISSEVPQNLSASRPQDRQFILSSKKLLLSDSGFYLCAWSVLGDSEAFFGQGTRLTVV.

The chain uses TRBV7-9 and TRBJ2-1; 9 nucleotides line up with TRBD2. This CDR3 has 15 amino acids. Germline CDR1 SEHNR, CDR2 FQNEAQ (reference sequence). V lost 8 bases, J lost 8 bases, and 13 bases stayed unmatched. CDR3 DNA sequence: TGTGCCAGCGGGAGCTCTAGCGGGGCCTGGGATGAGCAGTTCTTC. It translates to CASGSSSGAWDEQFF. The complete variable domain, with remaining parts taken from reference TRBV7-9 and TRBJ2-1, reads DTGVSQNPRHKITKRGQNVTFRCDPISEHNRLYWYRQTLGQGPEFLTYFQNEAQLEKSRLLSDRFSAERPKGSFSTLEIQRTEQGDSAMYLCASGSSSGAWDEQFFGPGTRLTVL.

The CDR3 sequence: CASSVAIAGVTDTQYF. DNA of the CDR3: TGTGCCAGCAGCGTAGCCATAGCGGGGGTCACAGATACGCAGTATTTT. V gene TRBV9 combines with J gene TRBJ2-3; TRBD2 matches at 9 bases. CDR3 size: 16 residues. The germline V gene has CDR1 SGDLS and CDR2 YYNGEE. V was pared by 0 bases and J by 2 bases, with 4 bases of the junction left unmatched.

This chain joins TRBV11-3 and TRBJ2-7, with 12 bases fitting TRBD2. The CDR3 loop spans 15 amino acids. The junction had 6 bases not matched to a gene; V was cut back by 5 bases and J by 4 bases. Germline V gene data show CDR1 as SGHNT and CDR2 as YENEEA. This chain's CDR3 is CASSPTSGSIYEQYF. The CDR3 DNA follows: TGTGCCAGCAGCCCGACTAGCGGGAGCATATACGAGCAGTACTTC.

This chain uses TRBV6-1 with TRBJ2-1, with D hard to call. Trimming left V 3 bases short and J 6 bases short, with 12 bases between. CDR1 and CDR2 (germline): MNHNS, SASEGT. This CDR3 spans 14 amino acids. CDR3 nucleotide sequence: TGTGCCAGCAGTGATTTTGAGGCCTCCAATGAGCAGTTCTTC. Translated: CASSDFEASNEQFF.

The rearrangement joins TRBV2 to TRBJ1-6; D is undetermined. This CDR3 is 13 amino acids long. V was pared by 6 bases and J by 4 bases, with 7 bases between. Germline CDR1 reads SNHLY; CDR2 reads FYNNEI. The DNA of the CDR3 is TGTGCCAGCAGACAGCTATATAATTCACCCCTCCACTTT. It codes for CASRQLYNSPLHF.

This clone has more than one count but fewer than ten. This chain uses TRBV15 with TRBJ2-1, with no clear D. The V gene lost 8 bases and the J gene lost 7 bases, with 15 bases spanning the gap. CDR3 length: 13 residues. Germline CDR1 LNHNV, CDR2 YYDKDF (reference sequence). CDR3 amino acids: CATCVAGENEQFF. The CDR3 DNA follows: TGTGCCACCTGTGTGGCAGGAGAAAATGAGCAGTTCTTC.

This chain links TRBV6-5 with TRBJ2-5, with 10 bases matching TRBD2. The CDR3 is 14 amino acids. The V and J ends lost 6 bases and 5 bases, in that order; junction bases with no gene match: 6. Germline V gene data show CDR1 as MNHEY and CDR2 as SVGAGI. CDR3: CASSLGLASETQYF. For the CDR3, the DNA is TGTGCCAGCAGCCTGGGACTAGCGAGTGAGACCCAGTACTTC.

This chain links TRBV6-4 with TRBJ2-7; D is ambiguous. This CDR3 has 13 residues. Trimming cost V 3 bases and J 0 bases, with 6 bases left between them. Per germline, CDR1 MRHNA and CDR2 SNTAGT. This CDR3 reads CASSEEPSYEQYF. In DNA form, the CDR3 reads TGTGCCAGCAGTGAAGAGCCCTCCTACGAGCAGTACTTC.

This chain joins TRBV18 and TRBJ2-1, with D possibly matching TRBD2 (6 bases). Trimming took 6 bases from V and 4 from J, leaving 19 bases between them. The CDR3 sequence is 16 residues long. The germline gives CDR1 KGHSH, CDR2 LQKENI. CDR3 protein: CASSPDRRALYNEQFF. The CDR3 DNA is TGTGCCAGCTCGCCAGATCGGAGGGCCTTATACAATGAGCAGTTCTTC.

This chain joins TRBV5-1 and TRBJ1-2; 11 nucleotides agree with TRBD1. Germline V gives CDR1 SGHRS, CDR2 YFSETQ. The CDR3 extends over 16 amino acids. Trimming at V came to 4 bases and at J to 7 bases, leaving 12 bases not matched to a gene. In DNA form, the CDR3 reads TGCGCCAGCAGCCCGACAGGCGGACAGGGGGCTGGTGGCTACACCTTC. Translated: CASSPTGGQGAGGYTF.

This chain joins TRBV11-2 and TRBJ2-5; D unclear. The CDR3 has 12 residues. Germline-derived CDR1 and CDR2 are SGHAT and FQNNGV. Trimming cost V 4 bases and J 5 bases, with 8 bases left between them. CDR3 loop: CASSSLRETQYF. The DNA for the CDR3 is TGTGCCAGCAGCTCTCTGAGGGAGACCCAGTACTTC.

This chain connects TRBV7-9 to TRBJ2-3; 7 bases line up with TRBD2. With 5 bases clipped from V and 2 bases from J, the junction kept 7 bases outside the gene matches. This CDR3 has 15 amino acids. Germline V gene data show CDR1 as SEHNR and CDR2 as FQNEAQ (reference sequence). The CDR3 DNA is TGTGCCAGCAGCCCGCCTAGCGGCAACACAGATACGCAGTATTTT. The encoded protein is CASSPPSGNTDTQYF.

V is TRBV7-6 and J is TRBJ2-5; D unresolved. The V end was cut by 3 bases, the J end by 5 bases, with 4 bases between. Germline V CDR1 and CDR2: SGHVS, FNYEAQ. The CDR3 sequence is 11 residues long. The CDR3 DNA reads as TGTGCCAGCAGCTTCGGGGAGACCCAGTACTTC. It yields the protein CASSFGETQYF. Complete variable domain (other parts from reference TRBV7-6 and TRBJ2-5): GAGVSQSPRYKVTKRGQDVALRCDPISGHVSLYWYRQALGQGPEFLTYFNYEAQQDKSGLPNDRFSAERPEGSISTLTIQRTEQRDSAMYRCASSFGETQYFGPGTRLLVL.

The gene calls are TRBV11-2 and TRBJ2-1; 8 nucleotides match TRBD1. This CDR3 spans 14 amino acids. The V and J ends lost 6 bases and 7 bases, in that order; junction bases with no gene match: 8. Per the germline V gene, CDR1 is SGHAT and CDR2 is FQNNGV. The CDR3: CASSTDRGRNEQFF. CDR3 DNA sequence: TGTGCCAGCAGTACCGACAGGGGCCGGAATGAGCAGTTCTTC.

This clone was recorded a few times. The CDR3 region has the DNA TGTGCCAGCAGCTCCCCGCCCAGGGCCTACGAGCAGTACTTC. Its protein is CASSSPPRAYEQYF. J is TRBJ2-7 and V is TRBV7-9; TRBD1 is a possible D gene (5 bases). Germline values: CDR1 SEHNR, CDR2 FQNEAQ (reference sequence). The CDR3 contains 14 residues. V was pared by 4 bases and J by 2 bases, with 12 bases between.

The chain has TRBV7-3 and TRBJ1-1; D is undetermined. The CDR3 runs to 13 residues. With 2 bases removed from V and 0 bases from J, the gap between germline ends came to 4 bases. Germline V lookup: CDR1 SGHTA, CDR2 FQGTGA. CDR3 DNA: TGTGCCAGCAGCTTAGTCTTGAACACTGAAGCTTTCTTT. Its translation: CASSLVLNTEAFF.

This CDR3 is CATSTLRLADYNEQFF. The CDR3 bases are TGTGCCACCAGTACCCTCCGACTAGCGGATTACAATGAGCAGTTCTTC. V and J are TRBV15 and TRBJ2-1; 9 nucleotides match TRBD2. The CDR3 loop spans 16 amino acids. Trimming took 6 bases from V and 4 from J; bases not matched to a gene: 10. Germline lookup yields CDR1 LNHNV and CDR2 YYDKDF (reference sequence). Full variable domain (remainder filled in from reference TRBV15 and TRBJ2-1): DAMVIQNPRYQVTQFGKPVTLSCSQTLNHNVMYWYQQKSSQAPKLLFHYYDKDFNNEADTPDNFQSRRPNTSFCFLDIRSPGLGDTAMYLCATSTLRLADYNEQFFGPGTRLTVL.

The sample holds one count of this clone. The same CDR3 is also encoded by other DNA sequences in this sample. This chain joins TRBV5-1 and TRBJ2-2; 7 positions agree with TRBD2. J lost 5 bases, V lost 0 bases, and 4 bases had no gene match. The CDR3 spans 15 residues. Germline V gene data show CDR1 as SGHRS and CDR2 as YFSETQ. The chain's CDR3 is CASSLGLADTGELFF. Here the CDR3 DNA reads TGCGCCAGCAGCTTGGGGCTAGCGGATACCGGGGAGCTGTTTTTT.

The CDR3 is CASRDRTTNEKLFF. The CDR3, as DNA: TGTGCCAGCAGAGACAGGACAACTAATGAAAAACTGTTTTTT. The chain links TRBV6-6 to TRBJ1-4, with D perhaps TRBD1 (6 bases). The CDR3 extends over 14 amino acids. Trimming took off 6 bases at V and 0 bases at J, with 8 bases between the two ends. The germline V gene encodes CDR1 MNHNY and CDR2 SVGAGI (reference sequence).

The rearrangement joins TRBV2 to TRBJ2-6; 9 nucleotides agree with TRBD1. Trimming took 3 bases from V and 2 from J; bases not matched to a gene: 2. CDR1 is SNHLY and CDR2 is FYNNEI in the germline V gene. The CDR3 covers 16 residues. DNA for the CDR3: TGTGCCAGCAGTGACTGGACAGGGGCTGGGGCCAACGTCCTGACTTTC. It is translated as CASSDWTGAGANVLTF.

The chain joins TRBV28 to TRBJ2-7; D call uncertain. Germline V gene sequence: CDR1 MDHEN, CDR2 SYDVKM. The length of the CDR3 is 13 residues. V was pared by 5 bases and J by 3 bases, with 11 bases between. The CDR3 DNA follows: TGTGCCAGCAGTCCTATTGGCGGCTACGAGCAGTACTTC. Amino acids: CASSPIGGYEQYF.

J is TRBJ2-7 and V is TRBV14; D uncertain. Between the trimmed V and J ends, which lost 2 bases and 6 bases, there was a span of 5 bases. Germline V gene sequence: CDR1 SGHDN, CDR2 FVKESK. CDR3 length: 11 residues. The CDR3 sequence: CASSQISEQYF. As DNA, the CDR3 is TGTGCCAGCAGCCAAATTTCCGAGCAGTACTTC.